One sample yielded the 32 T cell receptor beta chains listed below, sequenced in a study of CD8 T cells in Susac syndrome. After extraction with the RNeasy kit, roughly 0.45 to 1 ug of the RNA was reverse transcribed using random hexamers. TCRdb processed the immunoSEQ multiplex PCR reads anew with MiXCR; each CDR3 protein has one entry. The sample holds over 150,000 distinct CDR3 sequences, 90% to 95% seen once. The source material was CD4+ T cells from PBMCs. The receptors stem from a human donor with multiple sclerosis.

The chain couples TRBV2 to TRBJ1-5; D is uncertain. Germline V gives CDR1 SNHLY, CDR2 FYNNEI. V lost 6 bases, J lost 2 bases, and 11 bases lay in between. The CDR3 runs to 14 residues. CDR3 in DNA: TGTGCCAGCAGCCGGGTCCAGGGCAATCAGCCCCAGCATTTT. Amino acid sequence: CASSRVQGNQPQHF.

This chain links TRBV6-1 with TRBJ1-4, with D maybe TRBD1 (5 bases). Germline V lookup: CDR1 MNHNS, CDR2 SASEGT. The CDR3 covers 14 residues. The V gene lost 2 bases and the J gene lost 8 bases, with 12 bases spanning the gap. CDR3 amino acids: CASSERDWDEKLFF. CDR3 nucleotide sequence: TGTGCCAGCAGTGAAAGGGACTGGGACGAAAAACTGTTTTTT.

CDR3 in DNA: TGTGCCTGGAGTCAGTATAGCAATCAGCCCCAGCATTTT. It is translated as CAWSQYSNQPQHF. V gene TRBV30 combines with J gene TRBJ1-5; D gene unclear. Germline lookup yields CDR1 GTSNPN and CDR2 SVGIG (reference sequence). This CDR3 comprises 13 residues. Trimming took off 2 bases at V and 0 bases at J, with 5 bases between the two ends.

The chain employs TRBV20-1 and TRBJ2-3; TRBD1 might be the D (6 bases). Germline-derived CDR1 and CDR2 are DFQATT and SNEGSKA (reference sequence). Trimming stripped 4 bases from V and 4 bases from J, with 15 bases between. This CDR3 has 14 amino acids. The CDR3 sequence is CSATTGLLADTQYF. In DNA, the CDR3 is TGCAGTGCTACAACAGGGCTACTCGCAGATACGCAGTATTTT.

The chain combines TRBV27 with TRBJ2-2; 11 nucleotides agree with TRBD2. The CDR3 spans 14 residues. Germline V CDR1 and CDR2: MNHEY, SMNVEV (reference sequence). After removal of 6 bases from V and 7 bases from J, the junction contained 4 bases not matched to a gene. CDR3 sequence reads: CASSLGLADGELFF. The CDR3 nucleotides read TGTGCCAGCAGCCTGGGACTAGCGGACGGGGAGCTGTTTTTT.

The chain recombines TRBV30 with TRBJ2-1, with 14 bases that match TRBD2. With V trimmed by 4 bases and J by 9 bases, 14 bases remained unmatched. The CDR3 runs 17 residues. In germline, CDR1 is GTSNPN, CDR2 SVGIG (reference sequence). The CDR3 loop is CAWTKGGTSGSRVEQFF. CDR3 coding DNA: TGTGCCTGGACGAAAGGCGGGACTAGCGGGAGCCGGGTTGAGCAGTTCTTC.

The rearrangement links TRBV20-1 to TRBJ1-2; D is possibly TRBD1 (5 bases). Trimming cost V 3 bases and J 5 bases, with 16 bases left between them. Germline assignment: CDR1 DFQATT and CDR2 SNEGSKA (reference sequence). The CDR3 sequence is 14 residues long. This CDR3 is CSARGSLGGYGYTF. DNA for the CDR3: TGCAGTGCTAGGGGCAGCCTCGGGGGGTATGGCTACACCTTC.

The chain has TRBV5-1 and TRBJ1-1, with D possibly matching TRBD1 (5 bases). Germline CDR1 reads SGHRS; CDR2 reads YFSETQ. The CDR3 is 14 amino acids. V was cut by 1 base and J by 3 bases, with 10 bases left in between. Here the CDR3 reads CASSLPTADTEAFF. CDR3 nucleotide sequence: TGCGCCAGCAGCTTGCCGACAGCGGACACTGAAGCTTTCTTT.

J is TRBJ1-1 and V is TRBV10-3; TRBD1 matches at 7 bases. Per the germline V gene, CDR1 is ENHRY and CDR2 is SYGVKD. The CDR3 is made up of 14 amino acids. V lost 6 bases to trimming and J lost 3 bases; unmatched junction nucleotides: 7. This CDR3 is CAISPGTADTEAFF. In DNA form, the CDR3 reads TGTGCCATCAGCCCCGGGACAGCCGACACTGAAGCTTTCTTT.

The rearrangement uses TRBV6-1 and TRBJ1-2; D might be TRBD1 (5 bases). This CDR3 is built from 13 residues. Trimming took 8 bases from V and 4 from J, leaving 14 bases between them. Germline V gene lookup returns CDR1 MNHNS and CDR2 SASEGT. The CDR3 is CASEDIGLYGYTF. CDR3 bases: TGTGCCAGCGAGGACATCGGGCTCTATGGCTACACCTTC.

The CDR3 region is CASSEAFNEQFF. The CDR3 DNA is TGTGCCAGCAGTGAGGCATTCAATGAGCAGTTCTTC. V and J are TRBV2 and TRBJ2-1; D not resolved. The CDR3 consists of 12 residues. CDR1 is SNHLY, CDR2 FYNNEI, per germline. V gave up 3 bases and J gave up 6 bases, with 6 bases separating them.

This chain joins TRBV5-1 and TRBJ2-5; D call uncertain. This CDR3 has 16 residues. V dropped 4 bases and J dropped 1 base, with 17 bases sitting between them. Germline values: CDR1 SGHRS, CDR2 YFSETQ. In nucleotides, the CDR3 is TGCGCCAGCAGCCCGAATGGGTCCCCGGGCCAAGAGACCCAGTACTTC. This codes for CASSPNGSPGQETQYF.

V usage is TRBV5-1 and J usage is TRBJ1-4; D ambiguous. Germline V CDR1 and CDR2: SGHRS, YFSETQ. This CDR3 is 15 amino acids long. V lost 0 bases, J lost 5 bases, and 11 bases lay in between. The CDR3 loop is CASSLGVTRNEKLFF. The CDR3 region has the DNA TGCGCCAGCAGCTTGGGCGTTACTAGGAATGAAAAACTGTTTTTT.

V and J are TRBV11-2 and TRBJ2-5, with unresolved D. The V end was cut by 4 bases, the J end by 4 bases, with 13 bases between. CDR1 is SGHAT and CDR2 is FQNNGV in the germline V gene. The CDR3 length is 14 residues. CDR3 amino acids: CASSSSTTRETQYF. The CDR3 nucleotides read TGTGCCAGCAGCTCTTCGACAACCCGAGAGACCCAGTACTTC.

CDR3 sequence reads: CASSLEGLAGVEQFF. The CDR3 nucleotides read TGTGCCAGCAGCTTAGAGGGCCTAGCGGGGGTTGAGCAGTTCTTC. This chain links TRBV7-2 with TRBJ2-1; TRBD2 matches at 10 bases. Germline-derived CDR1 and CDR2 are SGHTA and FQGNSA. The ends lost 1 base at V and 9 bases at J; junction bases unmatched: 6. The CDR3 contains 15 residues.

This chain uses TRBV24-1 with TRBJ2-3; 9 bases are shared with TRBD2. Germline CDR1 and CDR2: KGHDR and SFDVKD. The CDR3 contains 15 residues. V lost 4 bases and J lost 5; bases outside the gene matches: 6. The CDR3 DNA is TGTGCCACCAGTGAAATAGCGGGGGCCTTAGATACGCAGTATTTT. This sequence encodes CATSEIAGALDTQYF.

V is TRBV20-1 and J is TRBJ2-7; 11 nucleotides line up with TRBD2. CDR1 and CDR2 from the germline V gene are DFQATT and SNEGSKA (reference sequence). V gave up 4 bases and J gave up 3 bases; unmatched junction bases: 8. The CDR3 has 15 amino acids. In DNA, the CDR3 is TGCAGTGCTACCCCCCCGACTAGCGGGGTCTACGAGCAGTACTTC. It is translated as CSATPPTSGVYEQYF.

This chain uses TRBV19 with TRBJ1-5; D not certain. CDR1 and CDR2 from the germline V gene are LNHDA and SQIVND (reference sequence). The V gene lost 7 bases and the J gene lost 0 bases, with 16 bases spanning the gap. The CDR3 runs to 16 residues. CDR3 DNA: TGTGCCAGTAAAGTCCTGTCCGGGTATAGCAATCAGCCCCAGCATTTT. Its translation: CASKVLSGYSNQPQHF.

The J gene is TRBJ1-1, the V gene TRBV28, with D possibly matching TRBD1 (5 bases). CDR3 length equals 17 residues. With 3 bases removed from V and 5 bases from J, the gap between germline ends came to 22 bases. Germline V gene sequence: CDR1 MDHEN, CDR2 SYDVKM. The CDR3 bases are TGTGCCAGCAGTTTCGGGCTCGGGCAGCCCCAGGGAACTGAAGCTTTCTTT. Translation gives CASSFGLGQPQGTEAFF.

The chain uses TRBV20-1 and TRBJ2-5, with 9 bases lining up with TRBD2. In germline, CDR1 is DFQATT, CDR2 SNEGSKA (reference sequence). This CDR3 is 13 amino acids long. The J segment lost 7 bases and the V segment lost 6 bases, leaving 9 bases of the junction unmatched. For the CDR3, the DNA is TGCAGTGCGTACCCCGATAGCGGGGGGACCCAGTACTTC. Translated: CSAYPDSGGTQYF.

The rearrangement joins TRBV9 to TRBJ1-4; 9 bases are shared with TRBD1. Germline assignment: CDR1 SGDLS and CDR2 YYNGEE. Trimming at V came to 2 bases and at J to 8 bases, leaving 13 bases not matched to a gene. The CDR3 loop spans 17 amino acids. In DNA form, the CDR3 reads TGTGCCAGCAGCGTCAGCACAGGGGGCTCCGGTGGGGAAAAACTGTTTTTT. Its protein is CASSVSTGGSGGEKLFF.

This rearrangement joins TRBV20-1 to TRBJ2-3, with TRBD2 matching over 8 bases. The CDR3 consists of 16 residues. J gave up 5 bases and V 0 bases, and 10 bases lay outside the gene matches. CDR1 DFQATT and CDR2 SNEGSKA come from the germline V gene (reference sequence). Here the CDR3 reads CSARDRVAGNGDTQYF. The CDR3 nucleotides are TGCAGTGCTAGAGATCGGGTAGCGGGAAATGGAGATACGCAGTATTTT.

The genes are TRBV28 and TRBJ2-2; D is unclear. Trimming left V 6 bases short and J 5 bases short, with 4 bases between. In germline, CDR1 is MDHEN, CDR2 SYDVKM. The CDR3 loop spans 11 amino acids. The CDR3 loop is CASSTTGELFF. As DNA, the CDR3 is TGTGCCAGCAGCACGACCGGGGAGCTGTTTTTT. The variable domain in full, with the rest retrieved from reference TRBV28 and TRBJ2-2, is DVKVTQSSRYLVKRTGEKVFLECVQDMDHENMFWYRQDPGLGLRLIYFSYDVKMKEKGDIPEGYSVSREKKERFSLILESASTNQTSMYLCASSTTGELFFGEGSRLTVL.

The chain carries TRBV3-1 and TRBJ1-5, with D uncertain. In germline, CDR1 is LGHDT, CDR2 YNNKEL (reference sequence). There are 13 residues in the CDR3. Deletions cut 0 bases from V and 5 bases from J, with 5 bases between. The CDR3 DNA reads TGTGCCAGCAGCCAAGATGTCCATCAGCCCCAGCATTTT. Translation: CASSQDVHQPQHF.

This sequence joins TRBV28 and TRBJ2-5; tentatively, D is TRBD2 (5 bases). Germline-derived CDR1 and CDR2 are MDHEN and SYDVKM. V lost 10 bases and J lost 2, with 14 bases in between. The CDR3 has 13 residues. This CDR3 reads CAIGTPGQETQYF. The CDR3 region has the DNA TGTGCCATTGGAACTCCGGGGCAAGAGACCCAGTACTTC.

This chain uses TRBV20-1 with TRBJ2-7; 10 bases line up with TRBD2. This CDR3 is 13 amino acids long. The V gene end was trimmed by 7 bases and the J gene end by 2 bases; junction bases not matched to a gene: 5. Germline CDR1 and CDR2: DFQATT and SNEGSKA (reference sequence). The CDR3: CSVRTSGTYEQYF. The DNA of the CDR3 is TGCAGTGTTCGGACTAGCGGAACCTACGAGCAGTACTTC.

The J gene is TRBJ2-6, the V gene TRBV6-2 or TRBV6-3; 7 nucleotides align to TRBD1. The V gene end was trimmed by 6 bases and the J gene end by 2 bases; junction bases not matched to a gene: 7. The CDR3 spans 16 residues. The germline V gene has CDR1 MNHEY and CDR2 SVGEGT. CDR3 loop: CASRRTGAAGANVLTF. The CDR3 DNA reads TGTGCCAGCAGGCGAACAGGGGCGGCTGGGGCCAACGTCCTGACTTTC.

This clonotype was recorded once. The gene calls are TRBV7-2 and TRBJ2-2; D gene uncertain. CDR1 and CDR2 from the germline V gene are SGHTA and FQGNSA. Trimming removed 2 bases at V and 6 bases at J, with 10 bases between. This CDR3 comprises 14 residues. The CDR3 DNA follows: TGTGCCAGCAGCTTAAATTCTGTTTCCGGGGAGCTGTTTTTT. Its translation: CASSLNSVSGELFF.

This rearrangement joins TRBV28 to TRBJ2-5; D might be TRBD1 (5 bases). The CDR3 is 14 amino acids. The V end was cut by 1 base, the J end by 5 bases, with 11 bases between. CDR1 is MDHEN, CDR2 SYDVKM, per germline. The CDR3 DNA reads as TGTGCCAGCAGTTTATCAGGGTACATGGAGACCCAGTACTTC. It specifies CASSLSGYMETQYF.

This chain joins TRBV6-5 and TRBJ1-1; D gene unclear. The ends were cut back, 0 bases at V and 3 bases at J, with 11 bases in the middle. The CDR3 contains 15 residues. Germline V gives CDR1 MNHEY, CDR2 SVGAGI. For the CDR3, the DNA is TGTGCCAGCAGTTACTCGAGTTGGACTTACACTGAAGCTTTCTTT. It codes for CASSYSSWTYTEAFF.

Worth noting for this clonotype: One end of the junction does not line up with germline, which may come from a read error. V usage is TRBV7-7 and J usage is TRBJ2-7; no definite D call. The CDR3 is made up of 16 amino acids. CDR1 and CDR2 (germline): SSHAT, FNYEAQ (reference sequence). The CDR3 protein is CASSFSRGPFDDEQYF. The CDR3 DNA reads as TGTGCTAGCAGCTTTTCACGAGGCCCCTTCGACGATGAGCAGTACTTC.

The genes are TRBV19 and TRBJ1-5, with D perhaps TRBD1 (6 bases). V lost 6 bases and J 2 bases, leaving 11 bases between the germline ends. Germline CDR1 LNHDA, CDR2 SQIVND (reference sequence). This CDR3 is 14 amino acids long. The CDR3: CASSPRQGNQPQHF. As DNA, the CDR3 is TGTGCCAGTAGCCCTAGACAGGGCAATCAGCCCCAGCATTTT.